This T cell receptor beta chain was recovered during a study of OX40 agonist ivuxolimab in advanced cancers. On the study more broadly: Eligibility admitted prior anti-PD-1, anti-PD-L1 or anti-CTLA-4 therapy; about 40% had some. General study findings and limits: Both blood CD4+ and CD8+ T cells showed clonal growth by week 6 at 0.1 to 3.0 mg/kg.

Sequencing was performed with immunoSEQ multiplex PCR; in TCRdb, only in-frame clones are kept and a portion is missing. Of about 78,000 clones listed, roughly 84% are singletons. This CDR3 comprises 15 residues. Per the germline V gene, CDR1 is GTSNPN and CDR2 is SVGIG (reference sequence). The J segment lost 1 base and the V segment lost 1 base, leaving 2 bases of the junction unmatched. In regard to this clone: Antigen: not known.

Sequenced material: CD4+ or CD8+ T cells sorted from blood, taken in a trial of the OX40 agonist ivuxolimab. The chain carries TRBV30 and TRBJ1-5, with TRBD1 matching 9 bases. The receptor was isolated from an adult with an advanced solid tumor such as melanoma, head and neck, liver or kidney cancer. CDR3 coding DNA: TGTGCCTGGAGTGAACAGGGGGCCAGCAATCAGCCCCAGCATTTT. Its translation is CAWSEQGASNQPQHF.